These T cell receptor beta chains were read from a single sample in a study of T-cell memory formation after mild COVID-19. One entry per CDR3 protein results from TCRdb running MiXCR on the 5' RACE reads. The data show 410,000 or so distinct CDR3 sequences, 23% seen once. The specimen sequenced was PBMCs or a T cell subset sorted from them (not recorded which). These receptors came from an adult woman who had mild COVID-19 (a few samples of this study predate the infection). Cell type and time point are not known. The CDR3 runs from the conserved cysteine through the conserved F or W. D genes are given only for firm matches. Only some rows state a clone size, as once, few, many or a class for expanded clones.

CASSVPGLAGVEQFF	TGTGCCAGCAGTGTACCGGGACTAGCGGGAGTTGAGCAGTTCTTC	few	TRBD2	TRBV25-1	TRBJ2-1
CASSSPTDYNEQFF	TGTGCCAGCAGCTCCCCGACAGACTACAATGAGCAGTTCTTC	-	-	TRBV7-9	TRBJ2-1
CASSLVGDLFGHEQYF	TGCGCCAGCAGCTTGGTGGGAGACCTTTTCGGACACGAGCAGTACTTC	few	-	TRBV5-1	TRBJ2-7
CASCGLAPPTGELFF	TGTGCCAGCTGCGGGCTAGCCCCCCCCACCGGGGAGCTGTTTTTT	few	-	TRBV6-5	TRBJ2-2
CASSYRVANGYTF	TGTGCCAGCAGTTACAGGGTGGCGAATGGCTACACCTTC	few	-	TRBV12-3/TRBV12-4	TRBJ1-2
CASSSPGTRREQFF	TGTGCCAGCAGCTCACCAGGAACCAGGCGTGAGCAGTTCTTC	-	-	TRBV7-3	TRBJ2-1
CSVLRPSGANVLTF	TGCAGCGTTCTGCGGCCCTCTGGGGCCAACGTCCTGACTTTC	few	-	TRBV29-1	TRBJ2-6
CASSRDSGTDTQYF	TGTGCCAGCAGTCGGGACTCGGGCACAGATACGCAGTATTTT	-	-	TRBV12-3/TRBV12-4	TRBJ2-3
CASSLQGGNQPQHF	TGTGCCAGCAGTCTACAGGGCGGCAATCAGCCCCAGCATTTT	many	-	TRBV12-3/TRBV12-4	TRBJ1-5
CASSHGTVDNEQFF	TGCGCCAGCAGCCATGGGACAGTCGACAATGAGCAGTTCTTC	few	TRBD1	TRBV5-1	TRBJ2-1
CSAGIRGLYQQETQYF	TGCAGTGCTGGCATTAGGGGATTATATCAGCAAGAGACCCAGTACTTC	once	-	TRBV20-1	TRBJ2-5
CASSPDSRNYNEQFF	TGTGCCAGCAGCCCGGACAGCCGGAACTACAATGAGCAGTTCTTC	-	-	TRBV5-6	TRBJ2-1
CASSQFMLSQPQHF	TGCGCCAGCAGCCAATTTATGCTTTCCCAGCCCCAGCATTTT	-	-	TRBV4-1	TRBJ1-5
CASSYRGGQGYTF	TGTGCCAGCAGTTACCGTGGGGGCCAGGGCTACACCTTC	-	-	TRBV6-5	TRBJ1-2
CASSLESGVVNTEAFF	TGTGCCAGCAGCTTAGAATCGGGGGTTGTGAACACTGAAGCTTTCTTT	few	-	TRBV7-8	TRBJ1-1
CANRQPETAGNTIYF	TGTGCCAACAGACAGCCGGAGACCGCTGGAAACACCATATATTTT	-	-	TRBV2	TRBJ1-3
CASSLGTYTEAFF	TGCGCCAGCAGCTTAGGGACCTACACTGAAGCTTTCTTT	few	-	TRBV5-1	TRBJ1-1
CASTADGNTIYF	TGCGCCAGCACCGCCGATGGAAACACCATATATTTT	-	-	TRBV5-1	TRBJ1-3
CASSPAGGLNEKLFF	TGTGCCAGCAGCCCCGCCGGCGGGCTTAATGAAAAACTGTTTTTT	few	-	TRBV3-1	TRBJ1-4
CASRDSIRGNQPQHF	TGTGCCAGCAGAGACTCAATCAGGGGCAATCAGCCCCAGCATTTT	few	-	TRBV6-6	TRBJ1-5
CASSLQKTQYF	TGTGCCAGCAGCTTGCAGAAGACCCAGTACTTC	few	-	TRBV5-6	TRBJ2-5
CASRHDRANTGELFF	TGTGCCAGCAGACACGACAGGGCGAACACCGGGGAGCTGTTTTTT	-	TRBD1	TRBV6-5	TRBJ2-2
CASSPELFGVNTGELFF	TGCGCCAGCAGCCCGGAGCTGTTTGGGGTGAACACCGGGGAGCTGTTTTTT	few	-	TRBV5-1	TRBJ2-2
CVSRGTNGELFF	TGTGTCAGCAGGGGAACAAACGGGGAGCTGTTTTTT	-	-	TRBV7-9	TRBJ2-2
CASSHGTYGYTF	TGTGCCAGCAGCCATGGCACCTATGGCTACACCTTC	-	-	TRBV9	TRBJ1-2
CASGTGVYGYTF	TGTGCCAGTGGGACAGGGGTCTATGGCTACACCTTC	few	TRBD1	TRBV10-3	TRBJ1-2
CASGGGGISNQPQHF	TGTGCCAGCGGGGGAGGGGGTATCAGCAATCAGCCCCAGCATTTT	once	-	TRBV27	TRBJ1-5
CASSQTGTGSLGNTIYF	TGTGCCAGCAGCCAGACCGGGACAGGGAGTCTAGGAAACACCATATATTTT	-	TRBD1	TRBV7-3	TRBJ1-3
CASSPGVGRSTGELFF	TGCGCCAGCTCCCCAGGGGTGGGCCGGAGCACCGGGGAGCTGTTTTTT	-	-	TRBV4-3	TRBJ2-2
CATPSGQGTSILAHEQYF	TGTGCCACTCCCTCCGGACAGGGGACATCAATCCTTGCCCACGAGCAGTACTTC	few	TRBD1	TRBV24-1	TRBJ2-7
CSVPTVGLAGGHRSGTTYNEQFF	TGCAGCGTTCCCACGGTGGGACTAGCGGGAGGGCACCGGAGTGGGACTACTTACAATGAGCAGTTCTTC	few	TRBD2	TRBV29-1	TRBJ2-1
CATRGGTDTQYF	TGCGCCACCCGAGGGGGCACAGATACGCAGTATTTT	-	-	TRBV5-1	TRBJ2-3
CASSQPREREVF	TGCGCCAGCAGCCAACCTCGGGAGCGTGAGGTCTTC	-	-	TRBV4-3	TRBJ2-1
CASSAGQTNEKLFF	TGTGCCAGCAGCGCTGGACAGACAAATGAAAAACTGTTTTTT	-	-	TRBV6-1	TRBJ1-4
CASSLSSGGEAFF	TGTGCCAGCAGTTTATCATCAGGGGGTGAAGCTTTCTTT	few	TRBD1	TRBV27	TRBJ1-1
CSAERSYEQYF	TGCAGTGCTGAAAGATCCTACGAGCAGTACTTC	many	-	TRBV20-1	TRBJ2-7
CASSVRSYNEQFF	TGTGCCAGCAGCGTACGGTCCTACAATGAGCAGTTCTTC	-	-	TRBV9	TRBJ2-1
CASSQGGGLDTQYF	TGCGCCAGCAGCCAGGGGGGGGGACTGGATACGCAGTATTTT	-	TRBD2	TRBV4-3	TRBJ2-3
CASSLTGFHEQYF	TGCGCCAGCAGCCTTACAGGGTTCCACGAGCAGTACTTC	-	-	TRBV5-1	TRBJ2-7
CASSLDHAASRPEQFF	TGCGCCAGCAGCTTGGATCATGCGGCGTCTCGTCCTGAGCAGTTCTTC	few	-	TRBV5-1	TRBJ2-1
CASSLWAGGSGDTQYF	TGCGCCAGCAGCTTGTGGGCGGGAGGTTCCGGAGATACGCAGTATTTT	few	TRBD2	TRBV5-1	TRBJ2-3
CATRDPSYNEQFF	TGTGCCACCAGAGACCCCTCCTACAATGAGCAGTTCTTC	once	-	TRBV24-1	TRBJ2-1
CASSRSSGTYTDTQYF	TGTGCCAGCAGCCGATCTAGCGGAACCTACACAGATACGCAGTATTTT	medium-sized	TRBD2	TRBV7-2	TRBJ2-3
CASSGGFNSPLHF	TGTGCCAGCAGTGGGGGCTTTAATTCACCCCTCCACTTT	-	-	TRBV12-3/TRBV12-4	TRBJ1-6
CASSPSPGQGDTEAFF	TGTGCCAGCAGCCCAAGCCCGGGACAGGGGGACACTGAAGCTTTCTTT	-	TRBD1	TRBV12-3/TRBV12-4	TRBJ1-1
CASSQLNNEQFF	TGTGCCAGCAGTCAGCTGAACAATGAGCAGTTCTTC	-	-	TRBV6-5	TRBJ2-1
CASSQGGGTTGELFF	TGCGCCAGCAGCCAGGGCGGAGGTACCACCGGGGAGCTGTTTTTT	-	-	TRBV4-1	TRBJ2-2
CATSAGLAGGSYTDTQYF	TGTGCCACCAGTGCAGGACTAGCGGGGGGCTCCTACACAGATACGCAGTATTTT	once	TRBD2	TRBV24-1	TRBJ2-3
CATTWPVIDTQYF	TGTGCCACCACTTGGCCCGTAATAGATACGCAGTATTTT	few	-	TRBV24-1	TRBJ2-3
CASRDRDSLLYSPLHF	TGTGCCAGCAGAGATCGGGACAGCCTCCTCTATTCACCCCTCCACTTT	-	TRBD1	TRBV5-6	TRBJ1-6
CASSLGRGRTNEQYF	TGTGCCAGCAGTCTAGGCCGGGGCCGGACCAACGAGCAGTACTTC	few	-	TRBV6-5	TRBJ2-7
CASSLGNRGGYTF	TGTGCCAGCAGCTTAGGGAACAGGGGCGGCTACACCTTC	-	TRBD1	TRBV7-9	TRBJ1-2
CASSLEGTADEQYF	TGTGCCAGCAGCTTAGAGGGGACGGCGGACGAGCAGTACTTC	few	-	TRBV5-5	TRBJ2-7
CSVADSSYEQYF	TGCAGCGTCGCTGACAGTTCCTACGAGCAGTACTTC	few	-	TRBV29-1	TRBJ2-7
CASSYSMGEPGGYTF	TGTGCCAGCAGTTACTCGATGGGGGAGCCAGGAGGCTACACCTTC	-	-	TRBV6-5	TRBJ1-2
CASSPQGTYSYGYTF	TGTGCCAGCAGTCCGCAGGGTACATATAGCTATGGCTACACCTTC	once	-	TRBV27	TRBJ1-2
CASSPGQGLFPNTEAFF	TGTGCCAGCAGCCCCGGACAGGGGCTATTCCCTAACACTGAAGCTTTCTTT	-	TRBD1	TRBV3-1	TRBJ1-1
CASSSPQGKRNGYTF	TGTGCCAGCAGCTCCCCTCAGGGTAAACGGAATGGCTACACCTTC	-	-	TRBV7-9	TRBJ1-2
CASSENGRETEAFF	TGTGCCAGCAGCGAAAACGGCAGGGAAACTGAAGCTTTCTTT	once	-	TRBV7-9	TRBJ1-1